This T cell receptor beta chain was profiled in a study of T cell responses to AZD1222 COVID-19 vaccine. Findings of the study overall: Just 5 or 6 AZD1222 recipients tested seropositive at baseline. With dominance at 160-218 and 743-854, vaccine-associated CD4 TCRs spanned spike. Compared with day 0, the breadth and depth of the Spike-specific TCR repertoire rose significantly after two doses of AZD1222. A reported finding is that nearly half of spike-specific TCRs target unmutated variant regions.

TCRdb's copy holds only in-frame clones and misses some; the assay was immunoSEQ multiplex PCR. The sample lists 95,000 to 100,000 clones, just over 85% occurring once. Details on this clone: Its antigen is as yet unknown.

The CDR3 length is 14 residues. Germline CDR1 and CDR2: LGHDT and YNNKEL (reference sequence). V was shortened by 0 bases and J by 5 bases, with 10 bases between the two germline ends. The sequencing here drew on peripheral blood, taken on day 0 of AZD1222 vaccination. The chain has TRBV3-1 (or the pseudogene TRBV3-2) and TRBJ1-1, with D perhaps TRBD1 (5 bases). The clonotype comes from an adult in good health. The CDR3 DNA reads TGTGCCAGCAGCCAAGATGGGACGGCGACTGAAGCTTTCTTT. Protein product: CASSQDGTATEAFF.